What follows are 23 T cell receptor beta chains derived from one specimen sequenced in a study of blood T cell repertoires in COVID-19. Produced via immunoSEQ multiplex PCR; TCRdb's table is partial and in-frame only. The sample lists more than 85,000 clones; around 76% were seen once. Material for sequencing was peripheral blood. The receptors originated from a woman between 70 and 85 years old with acute or convalescent COVID-19.

This clone showed up just a few times. CDR3 sequence reads: CASSLEVGAGGGEQYF. CDR3 nucleotide sequence: TGTGCCAGCAGCTTAGAGGTCGGTGCAGGGGGCGGTGAGCAGTACTTC. V usage is TRBV7-9 and J usage is TRBJ2-7; 8 bases are shared with TRBD1. V trimming: 1 base; J trimming: 7 bases; junction bases outside the gene matches: 12. Germline lookup yields CDR1 SEHNR and CDR2 FQNEAQ (reference sequence). There are 16 residues in the CDR3.

V gene TRBV29-1 combines with J gene TRBJ1-1; 7 bases fit TRBD1. With 5 bases clipped from V and 4 bases from J, the junction kept 16 bases outside the gene matches. Germline V gene lookup returns CDR1 SQVTM and CDR2 ANQGSEA. The CDR3 is made up of 16 amino acids. The CDR3 DNA follows: TGCAGCGTTAACGGGGGACAGTTAGGTAGCGGCACTGAAGCTTTCTTT. This gives the protein CSVNGGQLGSGTEAFF.

This clone was seen ten or more times. The chain has TRBV6-1 and TRBJ2-3; D unresolved. The CDR3 sequence is 13 residues long. Trimming took off 0 bases at V and 3 bases at J, with 4 bases between the two ends. The germline V gene encodes CDR1 MNHNS and CDR2 SASEGT. CDR3 in amino acids: CASSEAYTDTQYF. The CDR3 DNA is TGTGCCAGCAGTGAAGCATATACAGATACGCAGTATTTT.

The rearrangement uses TRBV9 and TRBJ1-1; 7 nucleotides match TRBD1. The CDR3 extends over 14 amino acids. From germline, CDR1 is SGDLS and CDR2 YYNGEE. V lost 4 bases and J lost 1; bases outside the gene matches: 4. The CDR3 DNA is TGTGCCAGCAGCCCTCGGACAGGGAACACTGAAGCTTTCTTT. This codes for CASSPRTGNTEAFF.

This clone was recorded a few times. The chain joins TRBV5-1 to TRBJ2-4, with D possibly TRBD1 on 5 matching bases. CDR1 and CDR2 from the germline V gene are SGHRS and YFSETQ. The CDR3 length is 13 residues. V gave up 1 base and J gave up 8 bases, with 10 bases separating them. The CDR3 nucleotides read TGCGCCAGCAGCTTGCAGGGTATAGACATTCAGTACTTC. This encodes CASSLQGIDIQYF.

CDR3 nucleotides: TGTGCCAGCAGCCGTGAGTCGGGAAAGGGCACTGAAGCTTTCTTT. This sequence encodes CASSRESGKGTEAFF. The V call is TRBV3-1 (or the pseudogene TRBV3-2), the J call TRBJ1-1, with D unresolved. CDR3 length equals 15 residues. V was pared by 4 bases and J by 4 bases, with 16 bases between. The germline V gene has CDR1 LGHDT and CDR2 YNNKEL (reference sequence).

The V call is TRBV7-2, the J call TRBJ1-1; no clear D gene. The CDR3 sequence is 13 residues long. V was shortened by 3 bases and J by 8 bases, with 13 bases between the two germline ends. The germline V gene encodes CDR1 SGHTA and CDR2 FQGNSA. CDR3: CASSFPSVGEAFF. The CDR3 region has the DNA TGTGCCAGCAGCTTCCCCTCGGTCGGGGAAGCTTTCTTT.

The CDR3 nucleotides read TGCGCCAGCAGCTTGGGAACTCTGATAGAGAACACTGAAGCTTTCTTT. This sequence encodes CASSLGTLIENTEAFF. The genes are TRBV5-1 and TRBJ1-1; unclear D gene. The CDR3 length is 16 residues. Germline V lookup: CDR1 SGHRS, CDR2 YFSETQ. Trimming took 0 bases from V and 1 from J, leaving 13 bases between them.

The chain is built from TRBV4-1 and TRBJ2-1; D perhaps matches TRBD1 (5 bases). Germline CDR1 and CDR2: MGHRA and YSYEKL. V gave up 1 base and J gave up 7 bases, with 11 bases separating them. This CDR3 spans 14 amino acids. The CDR3 loop is CASSQAGAKNEQFF. CDR3 coding DNA: TGCGCCAGCAGCCAAGCTGGGGCCAAGAATGAGCAGTTCTTC.

The chain links TRBV4-1 to TRBJ2-1, with 7 positions matching TRBD1. The V gene's germline CDR1 is MGHRA and CDR2 YSYEKL. The CDR3 is 15 residues long. J was trimmed by 6 bases and V by 0 bases; bases with no gene match: 5. CDR3: CASSQEQGPGNEQFF. CDR3 bases: TGCGCCAGCAGCCAAGAACAGGGGCCAGGCAATGAGCAGTTCTTC.

This clone has a count of ten or more. J is TRBJ2-1 and V is TRBV27; D is perhaps TRBD2 (5 bases). The CDR3 extends over 15 amino acids. Trimming left V 4 bases short and J 0 bases short, with 10 bases between. Germline CDR1 MNHEY, CDR2 SMNVEV (reference sequence). CDR3 in DNA: TGTGCCAGCAGTTCCGGGGAGATCTCCTACAATGAGCAGTTCTTC. It encodes CASSSGEISYNEQFF.

The chain has TRBV5-1 and TRBJ2-7; 9 positions match TRBD1. The V segment lost 4 bases and the J segment 4 bases; nucleotides outside the gene matches: 12. This CDR3 is built from 16 residues. Germline V gene lookup returns CDR1 SGHRS and CDR2 YFSETQ. DNA of the CDR3: TGCGCCAGCAGCCCAGGACAGGGGAGACCTTATTACGAGCAGTACTTC. Translated, it gives CASSPGQGRPYYEQYF.

The gene calls are TRBV5-1 and TRBJ2-2; D assignment may be TRBD1 or TRBD2 (9 bases each). The germline V gene encodes CDR1 SGHRS and CDR2 YFSETQ. This CDR3 contains 19 residues. Trimming took 3 bases from V and 5 from J, leaving 26 bases between them. CDR3 residues: CASSSNRGPGLAGTGELFF. DNA for the CDR3: TGCGCCAGCAGCTCCAACAGGGGGCCGGGACTAGCCGGTACCGGGGAGCTGTTTTTT.

This chain uses TRBV7-2 with TRBJ1-1; D is perhaps TRBD1 (5 bases). Between the trimmed V and J ends, which lost 1 base and 1 base, there was a span of 13 bases. The CDR3 spans 16 residues. The germline V gene has CDR1 SGHTA and CDR2 FQGNSA. CDR3 sequence: CASSLDGLRGNTEAFF. In DNA, the CDR3 is TGTGCCAGCAGCTTAGACGGATTAAGGGGGAACACTGAAGCTTTCTTT.

The chain joins TRBV19 to TRBJ1-5; TRBD1 aligns across 10 bases. Germline V CDR1 and CDR2: LNHDA, SQIVND (reference sequence). V dropped 5 bases and J dropped 2; count of bases not matched to a gene: 9. The CDR3 contains 17 residues. The CDR3 nucleotides read TGTGCCAGTAGTGACGGGACAGGGGTGGAGGGCAATCAGCCCCAGCATTTT. It encodes CASSDGTGVEGNQPQHF.

The V gene is TRBV5-1, the J gene TRBJ2-6; TRBD2 agrees at 8 bases. The CDR3 runs to 16 residues. J gave up 0 bases and V 4 bases, and 3 bases lay outside the gene matches. The germline V gene has CDR1 SGHRS and CDR2 YFSETQ. The CDR3 loop is CASSAGTSSGANVLTF. The CDR3 nucleotides read TGCGCCAGCAGCGCCGGGACTAGCTCTGGGGCCAACGTCCTGACTTTC.

Worth noting for this clone: A read error may account for a junction end that differs from germline. The chain couples TRBV18 to TRBJ1-2, with D perhaps matching TRBD1 (6 bases). Germline CDR1 KGHSH, CDR2 LQKENI. CDR3 length equals 14 residues. CDR3 in amino acids: CASPPSTGDYGYTF. The CDR3 bases are TGTGCCAGCCCACCTTCGACAGGCGACTATGGCTACACCTTC.

The CDR3 sequence: CAISPGQKYQETQYF. CDR3 coding DNA: TGTGCCATCAGTCCGGGACAGAAGTACCAAGAGACCCAGTACTTC. This sequence joins TRBV10-3 and TRBJ2-5, with TRBD1 identical over 7 bases. This CDR3 contains 15 residues. V lost 5 bases to trimming and J lost 0 bases; unmatched junction nucleotides: 6. Germline values: CDR1 ENHRY, CDR2 SYGVKD.

This chain uses TRBV4-2 with TRBJ2-3, with D perhaps TRBD2 (5 bases). The CDR3 consists of 16 residues. CDR1 is LGHNA, CDR2 YNFKEQ, per germline. The V end was cut by 4 bases, the J end by 4 bases, with 18 bases between. CDR3 coding DNA: TGTGCCAGCAGCCCCAGGCTGGCGGGCGGTTCAGATACGCAGTATTTT. Encoded protein: CASSPRLAGGSDTQYF.

This clone was seen once. CDR3 coding DNA: TGTGCCAGTAGTACCCAGGCAAGCAATCAGCCCCAGCATTTT. Amino acids: CASSTQASNQPQHF. The chain joins TRBV19 to TRBJ1-5; no clear D gene. Germline CDR1 and CDR2: LNHDA and SQIVND (reference sequence). The length of the CDR3 is 14 residues. The V end lost 4 bases, the J end lost 1 base, and 8 bases lay between the germline ends.

This clone was seen many times. V gene TRBV6-5 combines with J gene TRBJ2-7; TRBD2 aligns across 7 bases. CDR1 is MNHEY and CDR2 is SVGAGI in the germline V gene. With 10 bases clipped from V and 2 bases from J, the junction kept 8 bases outside the gene matches. This CDR3 has 13 amino acids. The CDR3 loop is CAISGGPTYEQYF. The CDR3, as DNA: TGTGCCATCTCGGGGGGACCCACCTACGAGCAGTACTTC.

This CDR3 is CAMSDWSSYEQYF. For the CDR3, the DNA is TGTGCCATGTCCGACTGGAGCTCCTACGAGCAGTACTTC. This chain links TRBV10-3 with TRBJ2-7; no reliable D call. Germline V lookup: CDR1 ENHRY, CDR2 SYGVKD. The CDR3 length is 13 residues. Trimming shortened V by 9 bases and J by 0 bases, and 12 bases separated the two germline ends.

The sample holds a few counts of this clone. The chain links TRBV6-2 or TRBV6-3 to TRBJ1-6; D gene uncertain. This CDR3 spans 14 amino acids. The germline CDR1 and CDR2 sequences are MNHEY and SVGEGT. The ends were cut back, 5 bases at V and 6 bases at J, with 11 bases in the middle. The CDR3 DNA is TGTGCCAGCAGTGTGACTAAGCGTAATTCACCCCTCCACTTT. Residues: CASSVTKRNSPLHF.